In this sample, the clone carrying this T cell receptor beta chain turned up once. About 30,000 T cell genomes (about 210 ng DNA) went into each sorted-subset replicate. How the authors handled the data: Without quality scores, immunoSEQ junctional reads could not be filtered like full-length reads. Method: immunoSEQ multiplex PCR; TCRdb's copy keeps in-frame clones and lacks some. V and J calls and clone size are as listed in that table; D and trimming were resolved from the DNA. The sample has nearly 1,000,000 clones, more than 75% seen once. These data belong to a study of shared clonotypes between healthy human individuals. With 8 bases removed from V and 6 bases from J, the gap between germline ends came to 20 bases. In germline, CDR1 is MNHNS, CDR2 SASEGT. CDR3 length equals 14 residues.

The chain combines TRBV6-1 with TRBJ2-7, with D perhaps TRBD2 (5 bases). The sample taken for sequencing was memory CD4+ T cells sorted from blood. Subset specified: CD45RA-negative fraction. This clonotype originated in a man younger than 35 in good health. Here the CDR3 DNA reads TGTGCCAGCCTTGACACGGGAAGGTTTCGCGAGCAGTACTTC. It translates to CASLDTGRFREQYF.